The clone carrying this TCR beta chain appeared a few times. What it binds is unknown. Barcoded TCR alpha and TCR beta cDNA libraries with UMIs came from 5'RACE using constant-segment primers. TCRdb reprocessed the 5' RACE reads with MiXCR, giving one entry per CDR3 protein. The repertoire consists of about 540,000 distinct CDR3 sequences, with about 20% occurring once and the leading ten covering 9.5% to 15%. This CDR3 contains 16 residues. Germline V CDR1 and CDR2: SGHRS, YFSETQ. V lost 2 bases and J lost 0, with 12 bases in between. The sample comes from a study of T-cell memory formation after mild COVID-19. Study outcomes and limitations: Second-wave clones with a day 37 peak had unconfirmed SARS-CoV-2 specificity.

The chain uses TRBV5-1 and TRBJ2-1, with no clear D. The sequence was obtained from an adult woman who had mild COVID-19 (a few samples of this study predate the infection). Cell type and time point are not known. Specimen: PBMCs or a T cell subset sorted from them (not recorded which). The CDR3 DNA is TGCGCCAGCAGCTTATCGTTGGCCTTCTCCTACAATGAGCAGTTCTTC. Protein sequence: CASSLSLAFSYNEQFF.